This T cell receptor (beta chain) appears in the sequencing data of a study of cytomegalovirus exposure and HLA in healthy donors. The PCR contained 60 Vbeta and 13 Jbeta primers. Assay: immunoSEQ multiplex PCR; the TCRdb copy retains only in-frame clones and omits some. The sample yields around 140,000 clones, around 82% seen once. The ends were cut back, 5 bases at V and 3 bases at J, with 8 bases in the middle. Germline CDR1 and CDR2: LNHDA and SQIVND (reference sequence). This CDR3 is 13 amino acids long. This TCR derives from a woman in her forties in good health and CMV-seropositive. The source material was PBMCs. The chain is built from TRBV19 and TRBJ1-3, with D possibly TRBD1 on 5 matching bases. The CDR3 sequence: CASSADIGNTIYF. The CDR3 DNA sequence: TGTGCCAGTAGTGCGGACATTGGAAACACCATATATTTT.